The TCR beta chain described here comes from a study of CD8 T cells in ankylosing spondylitis. Study-wide points: Matched ankylosing spondylitis synovial fluid reportedly showed significant enrichment of disease-linked clones.

Trimming removed 6 bases at V and 2 bases at J, with 15 bases between. This CDR3 region has 15 residues. Germline CDR1 reads MNHNS; CDR2 reads SASEGT. Via MiXCR, TCRdb re-called the 5' RACE reads, giving one row per CDR3 protein. The table has roughly 220,000 distinct CDR3 sequences, about 10% seen once. This clonotype was detected ten times or more. Its antigen is unidentified. The sequence was collected from a male donor with ankylosing spondylitis or in good health (not recorded which). Specimen: blood, either unsorted or a sorted T cell fraction (not recorded which). The chain uses TRBV6-1 and TRBJ2-3; tentatively, D is TRBD1 or TRBD2 (5 bases each). The CDR3 sequence: CASRRGDLPTDTQYF. The CDR3 coding sequence is TGTGCCAGCAGGAGGGGAGACCTGCCCACAGATACGCAGTATTTT.